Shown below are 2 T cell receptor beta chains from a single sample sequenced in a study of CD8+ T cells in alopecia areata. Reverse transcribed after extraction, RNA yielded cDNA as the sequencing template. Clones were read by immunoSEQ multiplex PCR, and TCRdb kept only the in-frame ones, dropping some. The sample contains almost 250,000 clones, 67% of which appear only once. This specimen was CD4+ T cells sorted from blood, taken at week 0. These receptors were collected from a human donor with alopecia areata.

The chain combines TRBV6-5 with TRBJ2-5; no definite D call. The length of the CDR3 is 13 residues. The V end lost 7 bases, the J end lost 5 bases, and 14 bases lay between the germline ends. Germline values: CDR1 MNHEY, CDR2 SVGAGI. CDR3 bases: TGTGCCAGCACTCCTGATGACCGGGAGACCCAGTACTTC. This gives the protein CASTPDDRETQYF.

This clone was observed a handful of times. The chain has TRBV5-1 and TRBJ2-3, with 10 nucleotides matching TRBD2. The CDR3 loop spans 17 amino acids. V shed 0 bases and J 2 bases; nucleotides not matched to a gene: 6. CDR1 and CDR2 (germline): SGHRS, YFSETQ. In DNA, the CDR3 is TGCGCCAGCAGCTTGGAGAAACTAGCGGGGACCACAGATACGCAGTATTTT. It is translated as CASSLEKLAGTTDTQYF. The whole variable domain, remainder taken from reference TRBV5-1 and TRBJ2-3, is KAGVTQTPRYLIKTRGQQVTLSCSPISGHRSVSWYQQTPGQGLQFLFEYFSETQRNKGNFPGRFSGRQFSNSRSEMNVSTLELGDSALYLCASSLEKLAGTTDTQYFGPGTRLTVL.